This T cell receptor (beta chain) appears in the sequencing data of a study of blood T cell repertoires in COVID-19. The junction had 8 bases not matched to a gene; V was cut back by 1 base and J by 6 bases. The CDR3 is 15 residues long. Germline CDR1 and CDR2: SNHLY and FYNNEI. Sequenced by immunoSEQ multiplex PCR; TCRdb stores in-frame clones only, minus some. The profile shows some 200,000 clones, roughly 84% of them singletons. The chain couples TRBV2 to TRBJ2-7; 8 bases match TRBD2. The source is a middle-aged man who had recovered from COVID-19. The sample consisted of PBMCs or T cells enriched from blood (not recorded which). The CDR3 sequence is CASSEVRRGDAEQYF. CDR3 nucleotides: TGTGCCAGCAGTGAAGTAAGGCGGGGGGATGCCGAGCAGTACTTC.